The entry that follows covers one T cell receptor beta chain sequence. TCRdb re-called the 5' RACE reads; one entry per CDR3 protein, DNA not given. Its table records roughly 170,000 distinct CDR3 sequences. This entry belongs to a study of monozygotic twins with inflammatory bowel disease. Looked up from germline, CDR1 is SGHRS and CDR2 is YFSETQ. CDR3 length: 15 amino acids. This sequence joins TRBV5-1 and TRBJ2-2; lacking DNA, the TRBD1 call made by TCRdb goes unchecked. This TCR was recovered from a human donor with ulcerative colitis or Crohn's disease, or a healthy co-twin of an affected twin (not recorded which). Sequences were obtained from blood. Here the CDR3 reads CASSLSKNRVGELFF.